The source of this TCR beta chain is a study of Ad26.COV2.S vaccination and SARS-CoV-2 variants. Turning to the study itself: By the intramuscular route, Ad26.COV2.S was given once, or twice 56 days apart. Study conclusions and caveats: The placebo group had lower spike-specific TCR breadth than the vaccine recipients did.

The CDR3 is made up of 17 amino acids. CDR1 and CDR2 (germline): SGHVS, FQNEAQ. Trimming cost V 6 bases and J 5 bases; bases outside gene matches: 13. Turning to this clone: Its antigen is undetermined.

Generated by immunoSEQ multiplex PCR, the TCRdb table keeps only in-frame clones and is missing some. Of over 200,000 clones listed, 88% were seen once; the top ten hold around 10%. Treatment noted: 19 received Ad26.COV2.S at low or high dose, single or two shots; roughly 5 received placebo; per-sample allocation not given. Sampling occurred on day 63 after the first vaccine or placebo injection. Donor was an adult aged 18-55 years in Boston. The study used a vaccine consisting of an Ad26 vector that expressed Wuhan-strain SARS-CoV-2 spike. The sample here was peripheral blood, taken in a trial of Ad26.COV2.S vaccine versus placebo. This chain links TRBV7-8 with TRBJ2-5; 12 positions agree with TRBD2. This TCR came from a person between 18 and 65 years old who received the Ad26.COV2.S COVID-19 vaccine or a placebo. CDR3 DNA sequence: TGTGCCAGCAGGTCCTCCGCTAGCGGGGGGGCGGGGGAGACCCAGTACTTC. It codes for CASRSSASGGAGETQYF.